The present T cell receptor (beta chain) was sequenced within a study of blood T cell repertoires in COVID-19. Study-level information: Sources were T cells, B-cell-depleted T cells, or PBMCs; the material itself was cDNA or gDNA.

The germline gives CDR1 MGHDK, CDR2 SYGVNS. V was clipped by 1 base and J by 3 bases; unmatched bases: 6. The CDR3 loop spans 16 amino acids. TCRdb keeps only in-frame clones here, not all; method: immunoSEQ multiplex PCR. The sample includes around 160,000 clones, 70% to 90% of them seen just once. V and J are TRBV25-1 and TRBJ2-1; 7 bases map to TRBD2. This receptor was identified in a woman aged 55-69 years with COVID-19, enrolled during active disease. The source material was peripheral blood. CDR3 nucleotides: TGTGCCAGCAGTGAATTTGGGGGGGGACTCTACAATGAGCAGTTCTTC. Protein: CASSEFGGGLYNEQFF.